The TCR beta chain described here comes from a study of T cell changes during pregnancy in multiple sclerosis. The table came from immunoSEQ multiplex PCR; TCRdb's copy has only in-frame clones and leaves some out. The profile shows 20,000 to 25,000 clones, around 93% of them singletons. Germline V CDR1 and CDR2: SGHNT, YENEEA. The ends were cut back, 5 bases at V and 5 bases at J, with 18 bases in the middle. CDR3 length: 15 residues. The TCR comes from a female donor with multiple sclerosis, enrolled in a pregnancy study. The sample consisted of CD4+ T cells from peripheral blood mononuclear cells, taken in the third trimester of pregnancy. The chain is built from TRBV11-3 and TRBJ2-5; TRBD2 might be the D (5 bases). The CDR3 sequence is CASSHNRGGTETQYF. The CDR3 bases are TGTGCCAGCAGCCACAATAGAGGAGGCACGGAGACCCAGTACTTC.